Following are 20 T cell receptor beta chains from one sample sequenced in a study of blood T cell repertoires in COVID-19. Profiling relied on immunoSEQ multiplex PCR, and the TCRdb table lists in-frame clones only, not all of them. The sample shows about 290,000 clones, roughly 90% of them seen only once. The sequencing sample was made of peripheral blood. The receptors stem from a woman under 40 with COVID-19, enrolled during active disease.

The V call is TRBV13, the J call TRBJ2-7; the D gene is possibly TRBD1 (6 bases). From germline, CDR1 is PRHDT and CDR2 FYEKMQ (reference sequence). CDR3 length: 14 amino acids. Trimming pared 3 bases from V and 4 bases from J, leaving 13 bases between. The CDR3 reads CASSLSRGYYEQYF. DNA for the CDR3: TGTGCCAGCAGCTTGTCCAGGGGTTATTACGAGCAGTACTTC.

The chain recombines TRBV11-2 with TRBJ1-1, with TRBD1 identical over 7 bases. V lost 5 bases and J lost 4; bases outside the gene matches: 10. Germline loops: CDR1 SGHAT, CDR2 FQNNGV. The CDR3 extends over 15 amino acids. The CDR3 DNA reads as TGTGCCAGCAGCCTCGACAGGGTTATTGCCACTGAAGCTTTCTTT. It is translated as CASSLDRVIATEAFF.

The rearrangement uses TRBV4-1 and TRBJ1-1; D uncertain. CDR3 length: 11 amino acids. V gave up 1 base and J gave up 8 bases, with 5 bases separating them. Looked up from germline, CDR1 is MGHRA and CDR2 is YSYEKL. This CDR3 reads CASSQGAEAFF. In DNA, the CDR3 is TGCGCCAGCAGCCAAGGCGCGGAAGCTTTCTTT.

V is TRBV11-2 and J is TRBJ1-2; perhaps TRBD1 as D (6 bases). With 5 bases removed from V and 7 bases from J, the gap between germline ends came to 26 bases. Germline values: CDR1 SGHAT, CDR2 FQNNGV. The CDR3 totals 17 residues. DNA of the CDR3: TGTGCCAGCAGCAACACACGGGACCAGGGGTTTTTGGGTGGCTACACCTTC. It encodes CASSNTRDQGFLGGYTF.

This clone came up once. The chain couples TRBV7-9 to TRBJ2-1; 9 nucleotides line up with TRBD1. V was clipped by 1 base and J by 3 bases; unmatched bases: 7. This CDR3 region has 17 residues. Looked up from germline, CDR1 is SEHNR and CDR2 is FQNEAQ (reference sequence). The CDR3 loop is CASSLVGDRVYYNEQFF. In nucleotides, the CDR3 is TGTGCCAGCAGCTTAGTTGGGGACAGGGTCTACTACAATGAGCAGTTCTTC. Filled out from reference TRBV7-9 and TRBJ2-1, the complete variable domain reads DTGVSQNPRHKITKRGQNVTFRCDPISEHNRLYWYRQTLGQGPEFLTYFQNEAQLEKSRLLSDRFSAERPKGSFSTLEIQRTEQGDSAMYLCASSLVGDRVYYNEQFFGPGTRLTVL.

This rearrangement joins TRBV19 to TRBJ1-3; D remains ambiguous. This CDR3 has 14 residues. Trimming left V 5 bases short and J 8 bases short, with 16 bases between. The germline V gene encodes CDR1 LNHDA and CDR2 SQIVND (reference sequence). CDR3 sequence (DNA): TGTGCCAGTAGTGGAGGATCGCTTGGTGACACCATATATTTT. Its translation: CASSGGSLGDTIYF. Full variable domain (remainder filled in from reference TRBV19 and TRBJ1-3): DGGITQSPKYLFRKEGQNVTLSCEQNLNHDAMYWYRQDPGQGLRLIYYSQIVNDFQKGDIAEGYSVSREKKESFPLTVTSAQKNPTAFYLCASSGGSLGDTIYFGEGSWLTVV.

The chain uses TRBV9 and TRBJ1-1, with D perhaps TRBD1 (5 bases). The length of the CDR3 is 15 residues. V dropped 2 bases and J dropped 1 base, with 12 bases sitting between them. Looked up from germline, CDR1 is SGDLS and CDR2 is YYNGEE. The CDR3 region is CASSVEGRSNTEAFF. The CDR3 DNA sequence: TGTGCCAGCAGCGTGGAGGGACGTTCGAACACTGAAGCTTTCTTT.

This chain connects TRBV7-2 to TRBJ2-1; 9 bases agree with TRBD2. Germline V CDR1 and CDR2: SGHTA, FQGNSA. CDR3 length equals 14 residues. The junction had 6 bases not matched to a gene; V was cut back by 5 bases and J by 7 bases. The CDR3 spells CASSEGLAKNEQFF. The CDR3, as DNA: TGTGCCAGCAGCGAAGGACTAGCGAAAAATGAGCAGTTCTTC.

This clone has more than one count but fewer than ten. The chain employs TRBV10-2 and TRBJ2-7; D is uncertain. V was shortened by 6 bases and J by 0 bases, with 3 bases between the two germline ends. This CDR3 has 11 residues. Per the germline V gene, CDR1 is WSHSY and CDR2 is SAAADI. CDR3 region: CASSLSYEQYF. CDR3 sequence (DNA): TGCGCCAGCAGCCTCTCCTACGAGCAGTACTTC.

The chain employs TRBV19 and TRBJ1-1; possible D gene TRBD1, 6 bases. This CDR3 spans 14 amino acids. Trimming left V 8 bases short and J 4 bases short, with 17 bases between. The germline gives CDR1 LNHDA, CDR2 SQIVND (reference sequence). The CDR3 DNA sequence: TGTGCCAGTTCACACCGGGGGGGGCCCACTGAAGCTTTCTTT. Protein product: CASSHRGGPTEAFF.

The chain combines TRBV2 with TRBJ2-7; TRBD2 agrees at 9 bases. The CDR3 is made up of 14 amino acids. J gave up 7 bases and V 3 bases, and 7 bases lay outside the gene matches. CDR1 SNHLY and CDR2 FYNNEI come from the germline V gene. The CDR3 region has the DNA TGTGCCAGCAGTGACAAGCGGGGGGTGGGTGAGCAGTACTTC. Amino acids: CASSDKRGVGEQYF.

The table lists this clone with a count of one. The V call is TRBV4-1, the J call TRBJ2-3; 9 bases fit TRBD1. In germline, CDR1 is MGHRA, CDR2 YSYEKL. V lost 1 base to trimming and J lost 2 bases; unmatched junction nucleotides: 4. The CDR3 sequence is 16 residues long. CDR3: CASSQAGQGFTDTQYF. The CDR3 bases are TGCGCCAGCAGCCAAGCGGGACAGGGTTTCACAGATACGCAGTATTTT.

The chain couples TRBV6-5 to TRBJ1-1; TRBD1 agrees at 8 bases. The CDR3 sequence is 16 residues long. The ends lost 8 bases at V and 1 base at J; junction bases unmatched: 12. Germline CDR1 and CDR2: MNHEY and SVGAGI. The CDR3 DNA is TGTGCCAGCTGTTCGGGGGCGACAGGGGAGAACACTGAAGCTTTCTTT. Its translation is CASCSGATGENTEAFF.

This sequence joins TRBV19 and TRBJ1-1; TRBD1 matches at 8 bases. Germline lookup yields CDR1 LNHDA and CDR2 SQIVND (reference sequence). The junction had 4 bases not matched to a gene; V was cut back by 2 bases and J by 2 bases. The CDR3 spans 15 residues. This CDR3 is CASSIQGALNTEAFF. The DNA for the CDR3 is TGTGCCAGTAGTATACAGGGGGCGCTTAACACTGAAGCTTTCTTT.

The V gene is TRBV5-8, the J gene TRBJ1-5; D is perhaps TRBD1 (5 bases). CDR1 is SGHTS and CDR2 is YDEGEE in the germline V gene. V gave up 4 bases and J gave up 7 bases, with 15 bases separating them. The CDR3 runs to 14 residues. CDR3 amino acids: CASSTTVLRQPQHF. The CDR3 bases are TGTGCCAGCAGCACGACAGTCTTACGGCAGCCCCAGCATTTT.

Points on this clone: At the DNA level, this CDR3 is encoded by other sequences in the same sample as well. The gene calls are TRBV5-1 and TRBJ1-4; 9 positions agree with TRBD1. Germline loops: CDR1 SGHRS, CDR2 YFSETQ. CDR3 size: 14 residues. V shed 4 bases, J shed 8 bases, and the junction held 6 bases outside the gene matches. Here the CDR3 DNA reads TGCGCCAGCAGCCCGGGACAGGGAGGCGAAAAACTGTTTTTT. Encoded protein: CASSPGQGGEKLFF.

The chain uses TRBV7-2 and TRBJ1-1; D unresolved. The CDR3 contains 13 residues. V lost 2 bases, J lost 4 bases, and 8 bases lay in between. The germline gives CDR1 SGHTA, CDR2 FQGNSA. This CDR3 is CASSLTQVTEAFF. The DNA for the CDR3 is TGTGCCAGCAGCTTAACCCAGGTCACTGAAGCTTTCTTT.

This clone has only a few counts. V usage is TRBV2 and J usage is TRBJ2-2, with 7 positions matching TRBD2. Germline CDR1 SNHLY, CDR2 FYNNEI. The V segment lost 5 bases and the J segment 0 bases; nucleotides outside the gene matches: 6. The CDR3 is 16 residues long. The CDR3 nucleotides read TGTGCCAGCAGTCCCGGGGGACTACCGAACACCGGGGAGCTGTTTTTT. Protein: CASSPGGLPNTGELFF.

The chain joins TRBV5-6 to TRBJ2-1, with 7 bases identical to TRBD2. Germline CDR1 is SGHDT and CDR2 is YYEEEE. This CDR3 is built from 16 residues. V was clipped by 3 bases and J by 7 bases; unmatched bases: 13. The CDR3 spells CASSSLTSRDQNEQFF. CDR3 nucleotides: TGTGCCAGCAGCTCCTTGACTAGCAGGGATCAGAATGAGCAGTTCTTC.

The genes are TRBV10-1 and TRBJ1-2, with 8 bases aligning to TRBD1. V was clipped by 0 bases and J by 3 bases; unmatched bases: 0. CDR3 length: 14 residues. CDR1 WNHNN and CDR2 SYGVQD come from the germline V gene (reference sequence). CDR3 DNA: TGCGCCAGCAGTGAGTCGACAGGGGACTATGGCTACACCTTC. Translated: CASSESTGDYGYTF.